This TCR beta chain derives from a study of blood T cell repertoires in COVID-19. Generated by immunoSEQ multiplex PCR, the TCRdb table keeps only in-frame clones and is missing some. The data contain hundreds of thousands of clones, about 90% of them singletons. CDR1 SGHRS and CDR2 YFSETQ come from the germline V gene. There are 17 residues in the CDR3. Deletions cut 3 bases from V and 0 bases from J, with 16 bases between. The rearrangement uses TRBV5-1 and TRBJ2-1, with D possibly TRBD2 on 6 matching bases. Input material: peripheral blood. The source is a man aged 35-49 years with acute or convalescent COVID-19. In DNA form, the CDR3 reads TGCGCCAGCAGCTGGAATGGAGGGGTGAGCTCCTACAATGAGCAGTTCTTC. As protein: CASSWNGGVSSYNEQFF.